This T cell receptor beta chain emerged from a study of tumor and adjacent non-tumor tissue in lung cancer. The CDR3 loop spans 13 amino acids. CDR1 MNHNY and CDR2 SVGAGI come from the germline V gene (reference sequence). With 6 bases removed from V and 9 bases from J, the gap between germline ends came to 15 bases. Whole-study results and caveats: Significantly higher TCR diversity was found in tumor than normal lung. Tumor repertoires had a smaller top 100 clone share than normal lung.

This sample's RNA came from whole unsorted tissue. The normal lung tissue was taken more than 3 cm from the tumor edge. Three rounds of nested PCR, following a modified ARM-PCR protocol, produced the TCRbeta library. MiXCR, applied by TCRdb to the multiplex PCR reads, yields one record per CDR3 protein. Of 110,000 or so distinct CDR3 sequences listed, roughly three fifths are singletons. In its sample, this clonotype was seen many times. Antigen specificity is unknown. The rearrangement joins TRBV6-6 to TRBJ2-1, with D perhaps TRBD2 (7 bases). The sequenced sample consisted of distant non-tumor lung tissue. This receptor was taken from a man aged 60 to 69 with non-small cell lung cancer. The CDR3 reads CASSQGGEREQFF. The CDR3 nucleotides read TGTGCCAGCAGCCAAGGGGGGGAGCGTGAGCAGTTCTTC.